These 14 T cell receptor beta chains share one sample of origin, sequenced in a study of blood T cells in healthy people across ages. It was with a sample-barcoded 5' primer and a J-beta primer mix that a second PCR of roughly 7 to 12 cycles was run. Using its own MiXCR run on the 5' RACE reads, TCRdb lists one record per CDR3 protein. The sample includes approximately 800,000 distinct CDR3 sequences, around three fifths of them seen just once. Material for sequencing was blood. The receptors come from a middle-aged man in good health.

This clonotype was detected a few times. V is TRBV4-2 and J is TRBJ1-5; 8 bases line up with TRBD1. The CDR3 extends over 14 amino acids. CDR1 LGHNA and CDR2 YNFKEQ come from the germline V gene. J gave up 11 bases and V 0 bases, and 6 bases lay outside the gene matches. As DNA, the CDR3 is TGTGCCAGCAGCCAAGAACAGGGGGTTAGGGCCCAGCATTTT. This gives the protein CASSQEQGVRAQHF.

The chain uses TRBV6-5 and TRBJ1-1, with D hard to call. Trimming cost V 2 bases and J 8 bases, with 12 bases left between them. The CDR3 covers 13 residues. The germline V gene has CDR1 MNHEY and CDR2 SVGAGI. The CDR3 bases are TGTGCCAGCAGTTACCAAGAAAGGACCGAAGCTTTCTTT. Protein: CASSYQERTEAFF.

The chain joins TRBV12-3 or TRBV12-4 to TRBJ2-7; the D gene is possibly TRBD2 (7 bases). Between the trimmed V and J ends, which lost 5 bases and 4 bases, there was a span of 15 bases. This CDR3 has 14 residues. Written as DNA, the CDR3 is TGTGCCAGCAGTGGGGGGGGACAAAGATACGAGCAGTACTTC. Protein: CASSGGGQRYEQYF.

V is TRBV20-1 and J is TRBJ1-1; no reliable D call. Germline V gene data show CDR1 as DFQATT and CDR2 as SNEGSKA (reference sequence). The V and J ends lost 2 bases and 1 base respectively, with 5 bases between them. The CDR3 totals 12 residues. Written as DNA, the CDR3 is TGCAGTGCTAGACGTACGAACACTGAAGCTTTCTTT. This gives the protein CSARRTNTEAFF.

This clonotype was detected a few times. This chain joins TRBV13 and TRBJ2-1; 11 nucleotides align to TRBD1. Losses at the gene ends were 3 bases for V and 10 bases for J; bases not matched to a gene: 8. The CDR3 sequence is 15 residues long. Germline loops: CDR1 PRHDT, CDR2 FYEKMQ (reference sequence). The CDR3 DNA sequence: TGTGCCAGCAGCTTTGAGGGACAGGGGGGTCCGGAGCAGTTCTTC. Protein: CASSFEGQGGPEQFF.

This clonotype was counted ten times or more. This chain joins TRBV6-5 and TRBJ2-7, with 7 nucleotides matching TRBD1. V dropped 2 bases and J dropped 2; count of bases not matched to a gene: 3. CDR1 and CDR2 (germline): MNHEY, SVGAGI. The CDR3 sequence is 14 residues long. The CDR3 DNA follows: TGTGCCAGCAGTTACCTGGGACAGACCTACGAGCAGTACTTC. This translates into CASSYLGQTYEQYF.

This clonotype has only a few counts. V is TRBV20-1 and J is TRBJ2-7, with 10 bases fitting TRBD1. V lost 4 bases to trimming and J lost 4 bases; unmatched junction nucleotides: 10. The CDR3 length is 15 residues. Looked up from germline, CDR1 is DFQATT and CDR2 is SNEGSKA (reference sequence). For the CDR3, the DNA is TGCAGTGCTAAAGAAACCGGGACAGGGGTGTACGAGCAGTACTTC. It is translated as CSAKETGTGVYEQYF.

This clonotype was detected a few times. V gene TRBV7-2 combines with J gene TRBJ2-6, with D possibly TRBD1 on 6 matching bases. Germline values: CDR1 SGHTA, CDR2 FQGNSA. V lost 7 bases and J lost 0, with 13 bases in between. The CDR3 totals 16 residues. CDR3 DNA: TGTGCCAGCACCAAGGACAGCCCCTCTGGGGCCAACGTCCTGACTTTC. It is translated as CASTKDSPSGANVLTF.

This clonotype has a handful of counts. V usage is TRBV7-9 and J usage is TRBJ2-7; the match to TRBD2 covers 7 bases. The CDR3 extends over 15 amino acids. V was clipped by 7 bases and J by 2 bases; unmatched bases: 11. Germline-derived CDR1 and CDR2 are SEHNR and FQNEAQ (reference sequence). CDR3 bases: TGTGCCAGCACCCCTTTAGCTAGCGGTACCTACGAGCAGTACTTC. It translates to CASTPLASGTYEQYF.

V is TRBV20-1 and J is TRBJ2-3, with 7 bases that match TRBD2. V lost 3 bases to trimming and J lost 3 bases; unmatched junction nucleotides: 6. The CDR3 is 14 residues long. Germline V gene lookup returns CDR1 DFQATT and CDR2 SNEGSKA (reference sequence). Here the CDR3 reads CSASGGGITDTQYF. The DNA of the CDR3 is TGCAGTGCTAGTGGGGGAGGGATTACAGATACGCAGTATTTT.

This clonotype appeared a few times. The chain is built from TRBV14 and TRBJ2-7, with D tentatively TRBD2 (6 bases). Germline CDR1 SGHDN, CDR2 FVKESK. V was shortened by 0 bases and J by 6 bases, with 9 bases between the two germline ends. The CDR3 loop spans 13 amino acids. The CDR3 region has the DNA TGTGCCAGCAGCCAAGATCTGGGGGGCGAGCAGTACTTC. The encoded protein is CASSQDLGGEQYF.

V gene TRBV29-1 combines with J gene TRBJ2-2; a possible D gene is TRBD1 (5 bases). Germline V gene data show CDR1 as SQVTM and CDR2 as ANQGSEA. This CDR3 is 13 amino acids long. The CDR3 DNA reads TGCACCTCCAGGGCCCTGGGGACCGGGGAGCTGTTTTTT. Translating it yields CTSRALGTGELFF.

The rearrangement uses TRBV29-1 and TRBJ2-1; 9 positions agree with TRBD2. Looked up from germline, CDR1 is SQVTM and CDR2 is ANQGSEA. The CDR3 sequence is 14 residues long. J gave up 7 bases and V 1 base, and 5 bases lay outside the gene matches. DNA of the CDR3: TGCAGCGTTGAAGGCTTAGCGGGAGTAAATGAGCAGTTCTTC. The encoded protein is CSVEGLAGVNEQFF.

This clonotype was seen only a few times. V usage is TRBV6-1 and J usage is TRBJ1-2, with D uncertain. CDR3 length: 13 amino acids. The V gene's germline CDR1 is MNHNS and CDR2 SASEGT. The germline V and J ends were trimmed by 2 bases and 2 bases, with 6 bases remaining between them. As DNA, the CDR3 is TGTGCCAGCAGTGAAAGGCAGAACTATGGCTACACCTTC. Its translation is CASSERQNYGYTF.